This T cell receptor (beta chain) was sequenced for a study of human T cells and chemical hapten exposure (dated by TCRdb to the early 2020s). Notes on the research overall: The libraries were sequenced as a pool, and the TCR yield per sample differed mostly because of small variations in library volumes within the pool. This study followed changes in the peripheral blood TCR repertoire in vivo during primary and secondary sensitization of alopecia patients to the hapten diphenylcyclopropenone (DPC). For every blood RNA sample, sequencing covered both the TCR alpha and TCR beta chains.

Library method: RACE. The sequencing machine was a NextSeq 500. During library preparation, unique molecular identifiers were attached to individual cDNA molecules so that TCRs could be counted in a quantitative, reproducible way. Per the source publication's procedure: The median number of TCRs per sample was roughly 94,000, ranging from about 23,224 to 690,600. V, J and CDR3 annotation of the TCR reads was carried out using the Decombinator software suite. For the PS versus PT1 abundance plots, all samples were subsampled to the same number of TCRs (28,000). TCRs were defined as expanded if absent before sensitization and observed at least eight times at the 2-week time point. Using fastp trimming at Q25 and MiXCR clonotype assembly, TCRdb reanalyzed the public sequencing data and kept in-frame beta chains. Every entry covers one CDR3 protein and lists the most common genes and DNA from its rows. The V and J calls come from TCRdb's annotation, not from the publication. The sample data list 65,000 or so distinct CDR3 sequences, and around 6.5% of these were observed just once. Jointly, the top ten make up under 4.5% of the sample.

Many counts were recorded for this clonotype. Its antigen target is currently unknown. It has no much larger one-base neighbor in the sample; base qualities were not kept. The time point label here, explained by the study, means: healthy volunteer bleed at 6 weeks. Total RNA was extracted from unfractionated whole blood collected in Tempus Blood RNA tubes. A handful of healthy volunteers acted as controls for TCR sequencing and had blood drawn at day 0, 2 weeks and 6 weeks. Results and caveats for the whole study, not just this receptor: Repeated subsampling changed both the strength of the expansion versus patch-test correlation and the threshold at which that correlation became significant. The number of TCRs above 1 in 1000 frequency did not change with DPC sensitization; there was no evidence of global repertoire structure alterations.

CDR3 length: 16 amino acids, cysteine to phenylalanine. Only CDR3 DNA is held: 48 bases, read in frame from base 1. Via the germline V gene, CDR1 is SGHVS and CDR2 FNYEAQ. A distance of 20 bases separates the germline ends of V and J, which lose 4 bases and 4 bases respectively. The sequenced material came from whole blood. Rearrangement joined TRBV7-6 to TRBJ2-7; the D segment is perhaps TRBD1 or TRBD2, each sharing 5 matched bases. The origin of this receptor is a female donor in good health. Some clones in this sample may be carry-over from other donors' samples. CDR3 loop: CASSSAPRDGTYEQYF. The nucleotides read TGTGCCAGCAGCTCCGCCCCCCGGGACGGAACATACGAGCAGTACTTC.